This record covers a single T cell receptor (beta chain). The antigen is not known. Sample treatment: oral pan-JAK inhibitor, 5-10 mg twice daily. Sequencing templates came from extracted RNA that was reverse transcribed into cDNA. TCRdb keeps only in-frame clones here, not all; method: immunoSEQ multiplex PCR. The sample includes over 250,000 clones, approximately 60% of them seen just once. This entry comes from a study of CD8+ T cells in alopecia areata. Study-wide context: Severity of treated patients was scored by affected scalp percentage. General study points: Across lesional scalp, and particularly alopecia totalis/universalis, clonality surpassed that of normal scalp.

With 5 bases clipped from V and 1 base from J, the junction kept 10 bases outside the gene matches. Per germline, CDR1 MNHNY and CDR2 SVGAGI (reference sequence). The CDR3 extends over 16 amino acids. This rearrangement joins TRBV6-6 to TRBJ2-7, with TRBD1 matching over 8 bases. This clonotype was obtained from a human donor with alopecia areata. The source was CD4+ T cells sorted from blood, collected at roughly week 53, from a patient treated with tofacitinib. CDR3: CASSGQGQGRSYEQYF. CDR3 coding DNA: TGTGCCAGCAGTGGACAAGGACAGGGCAGGTCCTACGAGCAGTACTTC.